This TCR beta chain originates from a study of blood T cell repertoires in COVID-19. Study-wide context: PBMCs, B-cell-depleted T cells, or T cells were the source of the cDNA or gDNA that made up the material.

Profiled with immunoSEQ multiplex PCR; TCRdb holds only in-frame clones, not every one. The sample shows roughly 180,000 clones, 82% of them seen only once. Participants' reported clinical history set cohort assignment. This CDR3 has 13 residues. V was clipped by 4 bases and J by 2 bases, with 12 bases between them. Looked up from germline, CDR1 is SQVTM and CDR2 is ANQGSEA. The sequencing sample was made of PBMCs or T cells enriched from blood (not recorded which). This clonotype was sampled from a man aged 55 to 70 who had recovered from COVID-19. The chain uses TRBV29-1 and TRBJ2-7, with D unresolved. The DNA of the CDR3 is TGCAGCGTTGCCCAGTACACAACCTACGAGCAGTACTTC. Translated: CSVAQYTTYEQYF.